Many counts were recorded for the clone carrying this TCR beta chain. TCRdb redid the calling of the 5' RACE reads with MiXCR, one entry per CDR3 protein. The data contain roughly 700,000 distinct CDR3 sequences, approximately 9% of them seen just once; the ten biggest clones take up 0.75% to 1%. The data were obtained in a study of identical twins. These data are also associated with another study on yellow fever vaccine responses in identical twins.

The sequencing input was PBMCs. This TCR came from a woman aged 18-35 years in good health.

The CDR3 loop reads CASSLTANWGYGYTF. In DNA, the CDR3 is TGCGCCAGCAGCTTGACAGCCAACTGGGGCTATGGCTACACCTTC. This rearrangement joins TRBV5-1 to TRBJ1-2; D is unclear. The CDR3 contains 15 residues. Germline CDR1 reads SGHRS; CDR2 reads YFSETQ. V lost 1 base and J lost 4, with 14 bases in between.